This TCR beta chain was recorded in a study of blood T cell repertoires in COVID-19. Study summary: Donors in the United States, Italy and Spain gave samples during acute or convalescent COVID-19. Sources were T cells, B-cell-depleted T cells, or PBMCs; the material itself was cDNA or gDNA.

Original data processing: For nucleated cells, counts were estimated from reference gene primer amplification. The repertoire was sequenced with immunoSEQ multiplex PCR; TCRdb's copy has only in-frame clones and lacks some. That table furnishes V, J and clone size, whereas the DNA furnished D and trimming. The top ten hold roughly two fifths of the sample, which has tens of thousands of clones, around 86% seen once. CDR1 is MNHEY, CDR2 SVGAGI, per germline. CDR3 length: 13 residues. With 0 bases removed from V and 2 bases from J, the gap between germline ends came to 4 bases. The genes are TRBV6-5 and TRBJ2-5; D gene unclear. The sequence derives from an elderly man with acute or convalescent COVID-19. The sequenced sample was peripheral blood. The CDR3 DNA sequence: TGTGCCAGCAGTTACTCCGGGCAAGAGACCCAGTACTTC. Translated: CASSYSGQETQYF.